Below, one T cell receptor (beta chain) is given with its context. No antigen is known for it. The CDR3 runs 13 residues. Trimming removed 0 bases from V and 6 bases from J, with 10 bases in between. Germline V CDR1 and CDR2: DFQATT, SNEGSKA (reference sequence). This record comes from a study of blood T cells in healthy people across ages. Study-level points and caveats: The study found TCR beta diversity correlated strongly with naive T cell percentage. Naive CD4+ cell counts and diversity both ran higher in long-lived than in aged donors.

Primers used in a second PCR of roughly 6 to 11 cycles were a sample-barcoded 5' primer and a J-beta primer mix. The template-switch adaptor, which had 12 random nucleotides, put a tag on each cDNA molecule. TCRdb reanalysed the 5' RACE reads using MiXCR and keeps one entry per CDR3 protein. The sample carries approximately 1,000,000 distinct CDR3 sequences, 40% to 55% recorded once. The sample was blood. The chain couples TRBV20-1 to TRBJ2-3; the D is unclear. This TCR came from a woman in her fifties or sixties in good health. The CDR3 here is CSAREALRDTQYF. The DNA of the CDR3 is TGCAGTGCTAGAGAAGCATTACGCGATACGCAGTATTTT.